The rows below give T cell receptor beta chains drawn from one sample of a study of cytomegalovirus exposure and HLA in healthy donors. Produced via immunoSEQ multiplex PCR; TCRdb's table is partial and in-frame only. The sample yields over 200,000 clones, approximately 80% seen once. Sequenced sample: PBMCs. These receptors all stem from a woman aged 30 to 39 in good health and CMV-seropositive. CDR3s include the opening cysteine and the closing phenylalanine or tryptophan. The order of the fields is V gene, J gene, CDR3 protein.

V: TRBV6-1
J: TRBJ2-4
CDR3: CASSLAKNIQYF

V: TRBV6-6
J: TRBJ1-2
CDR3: CASLGQGVSGYTF

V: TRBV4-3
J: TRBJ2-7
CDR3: CASSDLAGGSYEQYF

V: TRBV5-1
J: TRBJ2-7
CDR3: CASSLTTTAYEQYF

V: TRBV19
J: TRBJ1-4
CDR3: CASSPPGTANEKLFF

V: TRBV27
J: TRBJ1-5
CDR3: CASRPGTGRNQPQHF

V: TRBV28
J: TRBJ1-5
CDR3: CASKPPGQIDQPQHF

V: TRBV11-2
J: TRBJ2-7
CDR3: CASSVSGTAERYF

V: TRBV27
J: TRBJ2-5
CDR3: CASRPRGGIETQYF

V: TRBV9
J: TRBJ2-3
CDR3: CASSGSRNLYTDTQYF

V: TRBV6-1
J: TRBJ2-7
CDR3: CASSEIAVTYEQYF

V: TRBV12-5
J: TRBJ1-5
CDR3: CASGFARIGQGSNQPQHF

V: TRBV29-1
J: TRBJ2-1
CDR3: CSVELGTEWFF

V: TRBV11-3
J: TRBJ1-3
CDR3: CASSLGSGNTIYF

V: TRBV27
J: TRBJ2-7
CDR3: CASSLISGLDEQYF